What follows are 10 T cell receptor beta chains derived from one specimen sequenced in a study of CD8+CD57+ T cells in acquired aplastic anemia. The template for TCR beta VDJ and CDR3 sequence profiling was genomic DNA. TCRdb re-derived calls from the reads in MiXCR, one entry per CDR3 protein. The sample gives about 68,000 distinct CDR3 sequences, 45% to 55% of which show up once; about 8.3% is in the top ten. The source material was sorted CD4+, CD8+, or CD8+CD57+ T cells (not recorded which) from PBMCs. The source of these receptors is a human donor in good health, serving as a control.

The sample holds many counts of this clonotype. The chain employs TRBV7-9 and TRBJ2-7, with D possibly TRBD1 on 5 matching bases. CDR3 length: 13 amino acids. Germline CDR1 and CDR2: SEHNR and FQNEAQ (reference sequence). Deletions cut 1 base from V and 6 bases from J, with 10 bases between. The CDR3 DNA sequence: TGTGCCAGCAGCTTAGAAGGGGTGTTCGAGCAGTACTTC. Protein: CASSLEGVFEQYF.

This clonotype was found a few times. The chain links TRBV19 to TRBJ2-5; D is ambiguous. Looked up from germline, CDR1 is LNHDA and CDR2 is SQIVND (reference sequence). This CDR3 spans 16 amino acids. V lost 6 bases and J lost 9, with 26 bases in between. CDR3 nucleotides: TGTGCCAGTAGCACCCCCCCGACGACCGTCGTCGAGGCCCAGTACTTC. Protein product: CASSTPPTTVVEAQYF. Based on the CDR3 plus reference TRBV19 and TRBJ2-5, the full variable domain is DGGITQSPKYLFRKEGQNVTLSCEQNLNHDAMYWYRQDPGQGLRLIYYSQIVNDFQKGDIAEGYSVSREKKESFPLTVTSAQKNPTAFYLCASSTPPTTVVEAQYFGPGTRLLVL.

This clonotype was seen a handful of times. V is TRBV10-3 and J is TRBJ2-6, with a possible D match to TRBD1 (6 bases). Between the trimmed V and J ends, which lost 4 bases and 3 bases, there was a span of 7 bases. CDR3 length: 14 amino acids. CDR1 ENHRY and CDR2 SYGVKD come from the germline V gene. The CDR3: CAISGTVGANVLTF. Here the CDR3 DNA reads TGTGCCATCAGTGGGACAGTTGGGGCCAACGTCCTGACTTTC.

This clonotype was counted at least ten times. The V and J genes are TRBV6-1 and TRBJ2-7; 8 nucleotides agree with TRBD1. The junction had 8 bases not matched to a gene; V was cut back by 6 bases and J by 4 bases. The germline V gene encodes CDR1 MNHNS and CDR2 SASEGT. This CDR3 comprises 14 residues. The CDR3 region has the DNA TGTGCCAGCAGCCGGGACAGGAGTAGGTACGAGCAGTACTTC. The encoded protein is CASSRDRSRYEQYF.

This clonotype was counted at least ten times. The V and J genes are TRBV4-2 and TRBJ2-7, with 14 bases that match TRBD2. After removal of 4 bases from V and 4 bases from J, the junction contained 12 bases not matched to a gene. Per the germline V gene, CDR1 is LGHNA and CDR2 is YNFKEQ. This CDR3 comprises 18 residues. The CDR3: CASSPGLAGAEELYEQYF. The CDR3 DNA reads TGTGCCAGCAGCCCGGGACTAGCGGGAGCCGAGGAGTTATACGAGCAGTACTTC.

V gene TRBV24-1 combines with J gene TRBJ2-1, with 7 nucleotides matching TRBD1. V lost 3 bases to trimming and J lost 4 bases; unmatched junction nucleotides: 8. There are 16 residues in the CDR3. Germline assignment: CDR1 KGHDR and CDR2 SFDVKD. Here the CDR3 reads CATSDGGTAQYNEQFF. The CDR3 region has the DNA TGTGCCACCAGTGATGGTGGGACAGCCCAATACAATGAGCAGTTCTTC.

In the case of this clonotype: At one of its ends the junction is not consistent with the germline gene, which may arise from a read error. The V call is TRBV20-1, the J call TRBJ2-7; 7 nucleotides match TRBD2. From germline, CDR1 is DFQATT and CDR2 SNEGSKA (reference sequence). This CDR3 region has 13 residues. The CDR3 region has the DNA TGCAGTGCTAGACCGTTGACTAGCTACGGGCAGTACTTC. This codes for CSARPLTSYGQYF.

The V gene is TRBV19, the J gene TRBJ1-2; TRBD1 agrees at 7 bases. V was pared by 8 bases and J by 4 bases, with 10 bases of the junction left unmatched. CDR1 LNHDA and CDR2 SQIVND come from the germline V gene (reference sequence). The CDR3 length is 14 residues. The CDR3 nucleotides are TGTGCCAGTCTTCGACGGGCAGGGGGCTATGGCTACACCTTC. It encodes CASLRRAGGYGYTF.

This clonotype showed up just a few times. The rearrangement links TRBV7-9 to TRBJ1-1, with no clear D. The CDR3 consists of 12 residues. Germline V gene sequence: CDR1 SEHNR, CDR2 FQNEAQ (reference sequence). V lost 3 bases and J 5 bases, leaving 7 bases between the germline ends. CDR3 DNA: TGTGCCAGCAGCTTGTACGGGACTGAAGCTTTCTTT. This gives the protein CASSLYGTEAFF.

The table lists this clonotype with many counts. This chain links TRBV5-1 with TRBJ1-6; D ambiguous. The CDR3 consists of 10 residues. V shed 4 bases and J shed 15 bases, with 8 bases lying between them. Germline CDR1 SGHRS, CDR2 YFSETQ. The CDR3 region is CASSPSLLHF. The DNA for the CDR3 is TGCGCCAGCAGCCCCAGTCTCCTCCACTTT.